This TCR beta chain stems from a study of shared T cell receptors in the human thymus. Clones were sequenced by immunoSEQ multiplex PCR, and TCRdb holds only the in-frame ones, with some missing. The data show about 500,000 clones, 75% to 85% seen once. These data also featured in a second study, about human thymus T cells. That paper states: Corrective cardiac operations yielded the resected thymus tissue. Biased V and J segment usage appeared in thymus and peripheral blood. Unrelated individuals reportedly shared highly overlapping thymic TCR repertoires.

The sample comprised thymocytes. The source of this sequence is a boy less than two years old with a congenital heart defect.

This chain's CDR3 is CASSPQAGRSYEQYF. The CDR3 coding sequence is TGTGCCAGCTCACCACAAGCGGGACGGAGCTACGAGCAGTACTTC. The rearrangement joins TRBV18 to TRBJ2-7; 7 positions agree with TRBD2. The CDR3 loop spans 15 amino acids. Germline values: CDR1 KGHSH, CDR2 LQKENI. Trimming at V came to 1 base and at J to 3 bases, leaving 6 bases not matched to a gene.